The count of the clone carrying this T cell receptor beta chain is one. Some clones are missing from TCRdb's copy, which holds only in-frame ones; the method was immunoSEQ multiplex PCR. The sample holds around 300,000 clones; nearly 90% are singletons and the top ten take under 2.5%. The study assigned cohorts using participant-reported clinical history. Recovered participants had two consecutive negative NP/OP PCR tests, healthcare professional clearance, or symptom resolution. The data belong to a study of blood T cell repertoires in COVID-19. For the study at large: The United States, Italy and Spain were the sources of the acute and convalescent COVID-19 samples. Sources were T cells, B-cell-depleted T cells, or PBMCs; the material itself was cDNA or gDNA.

The V and J ends lost 5 bases and 5 bases respectively, with 16 bases between them. CDR3 length: 14 amino acids. Germline V CDR1 and CDR2: SGHDT, YYEEEE. The rearrangement joins TRBV5-6 to TRBJ1-1; D is unclear. Sequencing was done on a sample of PBMCs or T cells enriched from blood (not recorded which). This TCR came from a woman aged 55-69 years who had recovered from COVID-19. The CDR3 nucleotides read TGTGCCAGCAGTTTTCTAGGTCCGGGGACTGAAGCTTTCTTT. Its protein is CASSFLGPGTEAFF. The full variable domain, with the rest looked up from reference TRBV5-6 and TRBJ1-1, is DAGVTQSPTHLIKTRGQQVTLRCSPKSGHDTVSWYQQALGQGPQFIFQYYEEEERQRGNFPDRFSGHQFPNYSSELNVNALLLGDSALYLCASSFLGPGTEAFFGQGTRLTVV.